This T cell receptor (beta chain) was obtained from a study of OX40 agonist ivuxolimab in advanced cancers. Data came from immunoSEQ multiplex PCR; TCRdb stores just in-frame clones and leaves some out. The repertoire has tens of thousands of clones, 75% to 90% of them found once; the top ten carry about 0.53%. The V and J ends lost 0 bases and 4 bases respectively, with 6 bases between them. Germline V gene data show CDR1 as KGHSH and CDR2 as LQKENI. The CDR3 spans 13 residues. The sequence derives from an adult with an advanced solid tumor such as melanoma, head and neck, liver or kidney cancer. The genes are TRBV18 and TRBJ1-1; D uncertain. Here the sequenced sample was CD4+ or CD8+ T cells sorted from blood, taken in a trial of the OX40 agonist ivuxolimab. The CDR3 reads CASSPPSGTEAFF. The CDR3 bases are TGTGCCAGCTCACCACCGTCCGGCACTGAAGCTTTCTTT.